This TCR beta chain was profiled in a study of blood T cells in healthy people across ages. The CDR3 contains 13 residues. V shed 7 bases, J shed 12 bases, and the junction held 10 bases outside the gene matches. Germline CDR1 reads SQVTM; CDR2 reads ANQGSEA. The second PCR ran about 6 to 12 cycles with a sample-barcoded 5' primer and J-beta primers. A single record per CDR3 protein comes from TCRdb applying MiXCR to the 5' RACE reads. The table lists some 1.5 million distinct CDR3 sequences, roughly 28% of them singletons. To note about this clonotype: This may arise from a read error, as a much more abundant clone is one base away.

The sequencing sample was made of blood. The receptor was derived from a woman aged 25 to 45 in good health. J is TRBJ2-1 and V is TRBV29-1; 12 bases align to TRBD2. The CDR3 here is CSAITETSGGQFF. The CDR3 nucleotides are TGCAGCGCCATAACCGAGACTAGCGGGGGGCAGTTCTTC.